This TCR beta chain was identified in a study of spatial heterogeneity in lung cancer. Study-wide background: Matched bulk RNA-seq yielded a T cell module score, and TCR transcript counts in tumor regions correlated strongly with that score. Study-level results: One measure, the expanded intratumoral alpha and beta TCR count, tracked tumor mutation counts.

TCRdb reprocessed the 5' RACE reads with MiXCR, giving one entry per CDR3 protein. The sample has fewer than 4,000 distinct CDR3 sequences, roughly 10% seen once. Germline V gene lookup returns CDR1 MNHNS and CDR2 SASEGT. The CDR3 sequence is 17 residues long. V trimming: 6 bases; J trimming: 0 bases; junction bases outside the gene matches: 8. Concerning this clonotype: Its antigen is undetermined.

Time point noted: sample taken at primary tumor resection. The donors, approximately 66 patients with untreated early-stage non-small cell lung cancer, provided the samples. The chain combines TRBV6-1 with TRBJ2-6, with TRBD1 identical over 7 bases. Sequenced here: lung tumor tissue, sampled at surgery. The origin of this receptor is a male donor with early-stage non-small cell lung cancer. The CDR3: CASRPDRAHSGANVLTF. The DNA of the CDR3 is TGTGCCAGCAGACCCGACAGGGCCCACTCTGGGGCCAACGTCCTGACTTTC.